This TCR beta chain was sequenced for a study of blood T cell repertoires in COVID-19. Study as a whole: Samples came from the United States, Italy and Spain, spanning acute and convalescent COVID-19. T cells, B-cell-depleted T cells, or PBMCs provided the cDNA or gDNA that served as material.

Trimming left V 0 bases short and J 5 bases short, with 17 bases between. The CDR3 is made up of 17 amino acids. Germline V CDR1 and CDR2: MGHRA, YSYEKL. Original analysis: Amplification of reference gene primers was used by the study to estimate nucleated cell counts. Repertoires were generated with immunoSEQ multiplex PCR, while TCRdb's copy carries only in-frame clones and drops some. Clonal size and the V and J genes are those of that table, whereas D and trimming came from the DNA. The sample lists 230,000 or so clones, roughly four fifths seen once, with around 7.5% in the top ten. This TCR was sampled from a woman older than 75 with COVID-19, enrolled during active disease. This sequence joins TRBV4-1 and TRBJ1-5; D is possibly TRBD1 (5 bases). The sequenced material came from peripheral blood. CDR3 region: CASSQDLSARAHQPQHF. As DNA, the CDR3 is TGCGCCAGCAGCCAAGATCTATCTGCCAGGGCTCATCAGCCCCAGCATTTT.